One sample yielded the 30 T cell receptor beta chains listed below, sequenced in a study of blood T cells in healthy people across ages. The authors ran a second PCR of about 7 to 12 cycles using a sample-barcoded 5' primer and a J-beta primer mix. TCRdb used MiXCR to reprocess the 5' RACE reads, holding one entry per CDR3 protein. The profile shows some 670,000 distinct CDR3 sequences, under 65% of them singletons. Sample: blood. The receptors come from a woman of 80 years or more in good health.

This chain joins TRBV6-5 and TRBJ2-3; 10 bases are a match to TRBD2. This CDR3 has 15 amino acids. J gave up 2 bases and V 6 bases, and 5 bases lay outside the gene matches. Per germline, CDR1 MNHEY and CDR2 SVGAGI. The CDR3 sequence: CASRGLATHTDTQYF. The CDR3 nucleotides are TGTGCCAGCAGGGGACTAGCGACCCACACAGATACGCAGTATTTT.

The CDR3 reads CASSLGWGSNEQFF. The DNA for the CDR3 is TGTGCCAGCAGTTTAGGTTGGGGGTCCAATGAGCAGTTCTTC. The rearrangement uses TRBV12-3 or TRBV12-4 and TRBJ2-1, with D possibly being TRBD1 or TRBD2 (5 bases each). The CDR3 spans 14 residues. Trimming pared 1 base from V and 6 bases from J, leaving 10 bases between.

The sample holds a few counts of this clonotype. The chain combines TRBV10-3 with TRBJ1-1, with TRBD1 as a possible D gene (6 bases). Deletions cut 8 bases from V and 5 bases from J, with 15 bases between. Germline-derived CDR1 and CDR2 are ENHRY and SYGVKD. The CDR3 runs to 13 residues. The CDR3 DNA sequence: TGTGCCATCTCGGGGGGCGAGTATACTGAAGCTTTCTTT. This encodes CAISGGEYTEAFF.

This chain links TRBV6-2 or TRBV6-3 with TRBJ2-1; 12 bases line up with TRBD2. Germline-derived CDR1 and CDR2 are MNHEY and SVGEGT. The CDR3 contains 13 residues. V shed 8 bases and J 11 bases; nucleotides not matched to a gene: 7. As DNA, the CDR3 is TGTGCCAGCCAACTAGCGGGAGGCCCCCAGCAGTTCTTC. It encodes CASQLAGGPQQFF.

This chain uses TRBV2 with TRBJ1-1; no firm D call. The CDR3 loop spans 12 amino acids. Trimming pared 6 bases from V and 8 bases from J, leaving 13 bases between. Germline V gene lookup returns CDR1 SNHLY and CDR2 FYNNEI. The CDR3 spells CASSSFPGEAFF. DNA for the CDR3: TGTGCCAGCAGCTCCTTCCCCGGGGAAGCTTTCTTT.

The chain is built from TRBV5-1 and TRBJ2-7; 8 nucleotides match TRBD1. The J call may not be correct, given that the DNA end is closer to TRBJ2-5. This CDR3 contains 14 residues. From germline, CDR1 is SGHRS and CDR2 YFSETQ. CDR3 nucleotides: TGCGCCAGCTCCCCTCAGGGGGCTGAAGAGACCCAGTACTTC. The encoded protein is CASSPQGAEETQYF.

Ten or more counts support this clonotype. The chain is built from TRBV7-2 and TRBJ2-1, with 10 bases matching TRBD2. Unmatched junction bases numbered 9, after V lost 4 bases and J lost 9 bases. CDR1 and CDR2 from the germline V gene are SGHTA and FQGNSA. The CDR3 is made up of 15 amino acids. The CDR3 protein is CASSYWTSGLSEQFF. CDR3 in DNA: TGTGCCAGCAGCTATTGGACTAGCGGCCTATCTGAGCAGTTCTTC. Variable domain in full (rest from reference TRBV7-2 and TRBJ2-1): GAGVSQSPSNKVTEKGKDVELRCDPISGHTALYWYRQSLGQGLEFLIYFQGNSAPDKSGLPSDRFSAERTGGSVSTLTIQRTQQEDSAVYLCASSYWTSGLSEQFFGPGTRLTVL.

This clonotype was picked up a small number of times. The CDR3 spells CASSQSQGLRNQPQHF. CDR3 DNA sequence: TGTGCCAGCAGTCAGAGCCAGGGTCTTCGCAATCAGCCCCAGCATTTT. The chain employs TRBV3-1 and TRBJ1-5, with D perhaps TRBD1 (5 bases). Trimming removed 6 bases from V and 2 bases from J, with 17 bases in between. The CDR3 extends over 16 amino acids. CDR1 LGHDT and CDR2 YNNKEL come from the germline V gene (reference sequence).

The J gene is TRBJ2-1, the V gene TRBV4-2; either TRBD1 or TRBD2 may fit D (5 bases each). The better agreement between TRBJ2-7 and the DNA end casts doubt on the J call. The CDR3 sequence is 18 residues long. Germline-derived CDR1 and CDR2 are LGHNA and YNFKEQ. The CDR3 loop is CASSQELLRDPSYNEQYF. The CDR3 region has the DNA TGTGCCAGCAGCCAGGAACTCCTCCGGGACCCCTCCTACAATGAGCAGTACTTC.

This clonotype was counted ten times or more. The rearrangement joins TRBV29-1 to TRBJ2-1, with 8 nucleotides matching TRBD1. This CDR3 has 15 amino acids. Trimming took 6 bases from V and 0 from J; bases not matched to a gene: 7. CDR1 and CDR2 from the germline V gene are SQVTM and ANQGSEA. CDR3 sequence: CSVGQASSSYNEQFF. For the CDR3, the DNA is TGCAGCGTGGGACAGGCATCGAGCTCCTACAATGAGCAGTTCTTC.

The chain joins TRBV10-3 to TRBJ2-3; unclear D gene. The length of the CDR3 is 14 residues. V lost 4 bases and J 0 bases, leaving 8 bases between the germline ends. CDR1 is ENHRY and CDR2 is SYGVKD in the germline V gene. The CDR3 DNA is TGTGCCATCAGTGGATACTCTAGCACAGATACGCAGTATTTT. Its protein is CAISGYSSTDTQYF.

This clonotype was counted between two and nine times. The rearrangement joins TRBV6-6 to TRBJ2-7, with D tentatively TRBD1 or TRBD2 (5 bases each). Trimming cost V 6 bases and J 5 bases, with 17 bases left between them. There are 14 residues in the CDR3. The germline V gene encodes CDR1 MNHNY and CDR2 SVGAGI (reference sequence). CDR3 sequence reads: CASRTGTQGHEQYF. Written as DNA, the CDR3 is TGTGCCAGCAGAACCGGGACCCAAGGGCACGAGCAGTACTTC.

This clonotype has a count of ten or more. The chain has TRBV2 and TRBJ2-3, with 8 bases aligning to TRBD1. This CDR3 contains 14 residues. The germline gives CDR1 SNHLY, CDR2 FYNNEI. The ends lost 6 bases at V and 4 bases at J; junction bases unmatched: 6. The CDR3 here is CASRDRERADTQYF. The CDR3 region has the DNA TGTGCCAGCAGGGACAGGGAAAGAGCAGATACGCAGTATTTT.

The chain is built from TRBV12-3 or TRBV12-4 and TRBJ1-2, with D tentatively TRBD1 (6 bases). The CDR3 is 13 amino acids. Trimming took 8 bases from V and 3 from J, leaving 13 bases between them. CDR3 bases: TGTGCCAGCCGCCCGGGGGGCGACTATGGCTACACCTTC. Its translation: CASRPGGDYGYTF.

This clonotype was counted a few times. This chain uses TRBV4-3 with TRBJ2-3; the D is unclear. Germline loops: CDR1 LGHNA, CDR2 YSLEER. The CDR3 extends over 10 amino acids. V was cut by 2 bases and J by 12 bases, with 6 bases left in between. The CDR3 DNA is TGCGCCAGCAGCCAACCTCCTCAGTATTTT. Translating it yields CASSQPPQYF.

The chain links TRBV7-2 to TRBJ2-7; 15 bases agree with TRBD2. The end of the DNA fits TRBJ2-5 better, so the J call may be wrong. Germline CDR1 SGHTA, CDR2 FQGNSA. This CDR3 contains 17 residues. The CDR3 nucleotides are TGTGCCAGCAGCTATAGCGGGACTAGCGGGGGGCAAGAGACCCAGTACTTC. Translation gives CASSYSGTSGGQETQYF.

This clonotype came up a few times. The CDR3 reads CASSFFGDQPQHF. The CDR3, as DNA: TGCGCCAGCAGCTTTTTCGGGGATCAGCCCCAGCATTTT. The chain has TRBV5-1 and TRBJ1-5; D call uncertain. Germline loops: CDR1 SGHRS, CDR2 YFSETQ. The CDR3 is 13 residues long. Trimming left V 2 bases short and J 5 bases short, with 8 bases between.

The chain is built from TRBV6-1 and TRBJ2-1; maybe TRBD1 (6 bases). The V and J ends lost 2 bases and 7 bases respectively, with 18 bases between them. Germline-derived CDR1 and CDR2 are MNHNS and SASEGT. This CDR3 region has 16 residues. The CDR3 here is CASSELVARQGNEQFF. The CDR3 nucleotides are TGTGCCAGCAGTGAACTGGTAGCGAGGCAGGGGAATGAGCAGTTCTTC.

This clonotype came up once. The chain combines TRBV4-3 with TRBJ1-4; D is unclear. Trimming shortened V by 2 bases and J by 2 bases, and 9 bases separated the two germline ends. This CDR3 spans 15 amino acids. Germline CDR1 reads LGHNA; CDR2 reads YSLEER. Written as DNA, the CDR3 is TGCGCCAGCAGCCAAAGGGTTTTTACTAATGAAAAACTGTTTTTT. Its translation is CASSQRVFTNEKLFF.

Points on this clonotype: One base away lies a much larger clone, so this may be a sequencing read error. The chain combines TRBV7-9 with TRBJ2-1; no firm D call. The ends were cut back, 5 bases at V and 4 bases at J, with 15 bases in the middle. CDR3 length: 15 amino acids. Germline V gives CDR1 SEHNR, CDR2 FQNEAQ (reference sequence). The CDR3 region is CASSDRVLPYNEQFF. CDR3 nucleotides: TGTGCCAGCAGCGACCGGGTACTTCCGTACAATGAGCAGTTCTTC.

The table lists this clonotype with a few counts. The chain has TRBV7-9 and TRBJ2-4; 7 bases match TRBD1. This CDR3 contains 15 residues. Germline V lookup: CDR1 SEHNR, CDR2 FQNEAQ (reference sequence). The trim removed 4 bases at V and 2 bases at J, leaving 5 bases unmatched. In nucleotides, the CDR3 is TGTGCCAGCAGCTCGTCAGGGGGACCCAAAAACATTCAGTACTTC. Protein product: CASSSSGGPKNIQYF.

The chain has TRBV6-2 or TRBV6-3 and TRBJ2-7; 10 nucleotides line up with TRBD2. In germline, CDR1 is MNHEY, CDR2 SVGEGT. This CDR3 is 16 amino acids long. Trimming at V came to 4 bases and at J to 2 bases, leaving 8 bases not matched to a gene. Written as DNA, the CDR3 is TGTGCCAGCAGTTTACTAGCGGGAAGGGAGCCCTACGAGCAGTACTTC. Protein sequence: CASSLLAGREPYEQYF.

The CDR3 DNA reads as TGTGCCAGCAGCTGGGGAGACAGGAATAATTCACCCCTCCACTTT. It is translated as CASSWGDRNNSPLHF. The V and J genes are TRBV28 and TRBJ1-6; tentatively, D is TRBD1 (6 bases). The CDR3 has 15 residues. The V gene's germline CDR1 is MDHEN and CDR2 SYDVKM. Deletions cut 6 bases from V and 5 bases from J, with 14 bases between.

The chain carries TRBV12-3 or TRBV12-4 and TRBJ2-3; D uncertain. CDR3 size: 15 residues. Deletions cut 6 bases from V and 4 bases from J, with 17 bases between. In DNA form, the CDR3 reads TGTGCCAGCAGAGCCTGGGGAATCAACGCAGATACGCAGTATTTT. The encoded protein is CASRAWGINADTQYF.

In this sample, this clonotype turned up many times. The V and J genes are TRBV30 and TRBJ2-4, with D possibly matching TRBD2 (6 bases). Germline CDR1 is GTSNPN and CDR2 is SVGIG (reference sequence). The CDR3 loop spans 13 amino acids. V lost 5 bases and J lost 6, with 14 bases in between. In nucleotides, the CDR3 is TGTGCCTGGCGTATGGGGGGTCGAAACATTCAGTACTTC. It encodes CAWRMGGRNIQYF.

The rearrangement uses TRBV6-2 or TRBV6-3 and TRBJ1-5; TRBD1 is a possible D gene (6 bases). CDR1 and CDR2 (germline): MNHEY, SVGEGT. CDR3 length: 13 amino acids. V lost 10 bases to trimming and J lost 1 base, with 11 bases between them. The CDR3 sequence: CAIRGASNQPQHF. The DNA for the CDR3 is TGTGCCATCAGGGGAGCCAGCAATCAGCCCCAGCATTTT.

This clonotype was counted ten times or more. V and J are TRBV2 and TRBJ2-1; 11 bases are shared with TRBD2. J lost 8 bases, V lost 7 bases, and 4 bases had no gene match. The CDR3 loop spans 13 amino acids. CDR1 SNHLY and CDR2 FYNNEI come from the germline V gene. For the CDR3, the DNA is TGTGCCAGCAACCCACTAGCGGGGGATGAGCAGTTCTTC. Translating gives CASNPLAGDEQFF.

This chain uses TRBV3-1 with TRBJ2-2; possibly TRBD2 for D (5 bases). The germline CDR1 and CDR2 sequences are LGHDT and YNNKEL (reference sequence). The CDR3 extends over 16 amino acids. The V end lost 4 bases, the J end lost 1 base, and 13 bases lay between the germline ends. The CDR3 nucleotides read TGTGCCAGCAGCCGGATGCCGGGAAAGAACACCGGGGAGCTGTTTTTT. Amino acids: CASSRMPGKNTGELFF.

The CDR3, as DNA: TGCGCCAGCAGCTTTCCGGAGGGGACCCCCGACGAGCAGTACTTC. This encodes CASSFPEGTPDEQYF. V and J are TRBV5-1 and TRBJ2-7; perhaps TRBD2 as D (6 bases). Trimming removed 2 bases at V and 5 bases at J, with 17 bases between. The CDR3 runs 15 residues. Germline V lookup: CDR1 SGHRS, CDR2 YFSETQ.

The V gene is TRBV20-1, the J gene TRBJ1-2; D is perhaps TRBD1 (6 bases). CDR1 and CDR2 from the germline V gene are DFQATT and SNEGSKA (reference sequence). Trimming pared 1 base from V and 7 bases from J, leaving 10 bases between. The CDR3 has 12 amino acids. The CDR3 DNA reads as TGCAGTGCTAGAGGTAGCAGGGGTGGCTACACCTTC. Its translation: CSARGSRGGYTF.